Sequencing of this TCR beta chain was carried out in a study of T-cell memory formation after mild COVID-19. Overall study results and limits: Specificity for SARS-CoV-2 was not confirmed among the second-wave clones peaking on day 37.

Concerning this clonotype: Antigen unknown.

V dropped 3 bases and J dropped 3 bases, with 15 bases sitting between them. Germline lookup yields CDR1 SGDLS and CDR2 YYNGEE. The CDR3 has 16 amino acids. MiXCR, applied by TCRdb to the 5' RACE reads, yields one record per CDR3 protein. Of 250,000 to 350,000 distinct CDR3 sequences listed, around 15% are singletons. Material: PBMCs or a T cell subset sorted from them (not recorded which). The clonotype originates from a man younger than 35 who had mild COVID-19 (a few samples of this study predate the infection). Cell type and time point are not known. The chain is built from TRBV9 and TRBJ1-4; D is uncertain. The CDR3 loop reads CASSEHVIGANEKLFF. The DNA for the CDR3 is TGTGCCAGCAGCGAACATGTGATTGGGGCTAATGAAAAACTGTTTTTT.